The 14 T cell receptor beta chains reported below all come from one sample, sequenced in a study of T cell responses to AZD1222 COVID-19 vaccine. Sequencing was performed with immunoSEQ multiplex PCR; in TCRdb, only in-frame clones are kept and a portion is missing. The data show 65,000 to 95,000 clones, approximately 81% seen once. The material sequenced was peripheral blood, taken on day 0 of AZD1222 vaccination. These receptors were taken from an adult in good health.

This clone has more than one count but fewer than ten. The J gene is TRBJ2-4, the V gene TRBV12-3 or TRBV12-4; no clear D gene. This CDR3 region has 13 residues. Deletions cut 5 bases from V and 4 bases from J, with 9 bases between. CDR3 nucleotide sequence: TGTGCCAGCAGTCCGTCTTATAAAAACATTCAGTACTTC. It translates to CASSPSYKNIQYF.

V and J are TRBV30 and TRBJ2-3; no clear D. Germline CDR1 reads GTSNPN; CDR2 reads SVGIG (reference sequence). The CDR3 is 13 residues long. Trimming left V 1 base short and J 1 base short, with 6 bases between. The CDR3 is CAWSGGRTDTQYF. The CDR3 DNA follows: TGTGCCTGGAGTGGTGGACGCACAGATACGCAGTATTTT. Using reference TRBV30 and TRBJ2-3 for the parts outside the CDR3, the full variable domain is SQTIHQWPATLVQPVGSPLSLECTVEGTSNPNLYWYRQAAGRGLQLLFYSVGIGQISSEVPQNLSASRPQDRQFILSSKKLLLSDSGFYLCAWSGGRTDTQYFGPGTRLTVL.

The chain combines TRBV7-3 with TRBJ2-2, with 9 bases matching TRBD1. Losses at the gene ends were 4 bases for V and 5 bases for J; bases not matched to a gene: 8. The CDR3 is 16 amino acids. Germline values: CDR1 SGHTA, CDR2 FQGTGA. CDR3 DNA sequence: TGTGCCAGCAGCTATCCGGGACAGGGACAGACCGGGGAGCTGTTTTTT. Residues: CASSYPGQGQTGELFF.

This clone was seen more than once but under ten times. The chain couples TRBV6-5 to TRBJ2-2; 8 bases fit TRBD2. The V gene end was trimmed by 7 bases and the J gene end by 7 bases; junction bases not matched to a gene: 5. The CDR3 length is 13 residues. Per germline, CDR1 MNHEY and CDR2 SVGAGI. The CDR3 DNA follows: TGTGCCAGCATCCGGAGCGGGGGCGGGGAGCTGTTTTTT. Protein product: CASIRSGGGELFF.

This clone was counted once. V gene TRBV28 combines with J gene TRBJ1-1, with D possibly TRBD1 on 6 matching bases. The CDR3 is 15 residues long. Trimming took off 2 bases at V and 7 bases at J, with 17 bases between the two ends. From germline, CDR1 is MDHEN and CDR2 SYDVKM. The CDR3: CASSLGGRGALEAFF. CDR3 DNA: TGTGCCAGCAGTTTAGGAGGTAGGGGGGCCCTTGAAGCTTTCTTT.

This clone is a singleton in its sample. The genes are TRBV11-2 and TRBJ1-2; TRBD1 aligns across 7 bases. This CDR3 comprises 15 residues. With 1 base clipped from V and 6 bases from J, the junction kept 8 bases outside the gene matches. The germline gives CDR1 SGHAT, CDR2 FQNNGV. CDR3 coding DNA: TGTGCCAGCAGCTTAGGGCCCAACAGGGGCGATGGCTACACCTTC. This codes for CASSLGPNRGDGYTF.

V gene TRBV12-3 or TRBV12-4 combines with J gene TRBJ1-2, with D maybe TRBD1 (6 bases). The length of the CDR3 is 13 residues. The germline V and J ends were trimmed by 4 bases and 7 bases, with 13 bases remaining between them. The CDR3 loop is CASSSLWTAGYTF. In DNA form, the CDR3 reads TGTGCCAGCAGTTCCCTATGGACAGCTGGCTACACCTTC.

The chain joins TRBV18 to TRBJ1-2, with a possible D match to TRBD1 (6 bases). The CDR3 has 14 amino acids. Germline V gene sequence: CDR1 KGHSH, CDR2 LQKENI. With 6 bases removed from V and 0 bases from J, the gap between germline ends came to 11 bases. The CDR3 sequence: CASSYGQSNYGYTF. CDR3 bases: TGTGCCAGCTCGTACGGACAGTCTAACTATGGCTACACCTTC. Drawing the rest from reference TRBV18 and TRBJ1-2, the complete variable domain is NAGVMQNPRHLVRRRGQEARLRCSPMKGHSHVYWYRQLPEEGLKFMVYLQKENIIDESGMPKERFSAEFPKEGPSILRIQQVVRGDSAAYFCASSYGQSNYGYTFGSGTRLTVV.

CDR3 DNA sequence: TGTGCCAGCAGTTACCTTTTACGCAACCTTCGGGACTACTTATACAATGAGCAGTTCTTC. This translates into CASSYLLRNLRDYLYNEQFF. This chain connects TRBV6-2 or TRBV6-3 to TRBJ2-1; 7 bases map to TRBD2. The CDR3 loop spans 20 amino acids. Germline loops: CDR1 MNHEY, CDR2 SVGEGT. The trim removed 2 bases at V and 4 bases at J, leaving 20 bases unmatched.

In its sample, this clone was seen a few times. The V call is TRBV5-1, the J call TRBJ1-2; D call uncertain. Germline V gene lookup returns CDR1 SGHRS and CDR2 YFSETQ. Trimming pared 3 bases from V and 0 bases from J, leaving 9 bases between. CDR3 length equals 14 residues. The DNA of the CDR3 is TGCGCCAGCAGCTATGAGAGTCCTAACTATGGCTACACCTTC. Its protein product is CASSYESPNYGYTF. Full variable domain (outside the CDR3, taken from reference TRBV5-1 and TRBJ1-2): KAGVTQTPRYLIKTRGQQVTLSCSPISGHRSVSWYQQTPGQGLQFLFEYFSETQRNKGNFPGRFSGRQFSNSRSEMNVSTLELGDSALYLCASSYESPNYGYTFGSGTRLTVV.

The chain uses TRBV5-1 and TRBJ1-4; 7 nucleotides line up with TRBD1. Germline loops: CDR1 SGHRS, CDR2 YFSETQ. V lost 4 bases, J lost 8 bases, and 8 bases stayed unmatched. The CDR3 is made up of 14 amino acids. The CDR3 DNA follows: TGCGCCAGCAGCGGAGGGACAGAGGCGGAAAAACTGTTTTTT. This codes for CASSGGTEAEKLFF.

The chain couples TRBV11-3 to TRBJ2-7; 13 positions agree with TRBD2. The CDR3 totals 17 residues. The V and J ends lost 5 bases and 2 bases, in that order; junction bases with no gene match: 9. CDR1 is SGHNT and CDR2 is YENEEA in the germline V gene. For the CDR3, the DNA is TGTGCCAGCAGCCCCGGGTCGGGACTAGCGGGGACCTACGAGCAGTACTTC. Its translation is CASSPGSGLAGTYEQYF.

This sequence joins TRBV7-2 and TRBJ2-7, with D maybe TRBD2 (6 bases). Germline V CDR1 and CDR2: SGHTA, FQGNSA. Trimming stripped 0 bases from V and 2 bases from J, with 11 bases between. This CDR3 contains 15 residues. Here the CDR3 DNA reads TGTGCCAGCAGCTTAGCGCGGGGCCCCACCTACGAGCAGTACTTC. The encoded protein is CASSLARGPTYEQYF.

The V call is TRBV4-1, the J call TRBJ2-7, with TRBD1 identical over 8 bases. V lost 4 bases and J lost 3; bases outside the gene matches: 11. In germline, CDR1 is MGHRA, CDR2 YSYEKL. The CDR3 length is 16 residues. The CDR3 spells CASSRRPGQEIYEQYF. CDR3 DNA sequence: TGCGCCAGCAGCCGGAGACCGGGACAGGAAATCTACGAGCAGTACTTC.